This TCR beta chain was identified during a study of early T cells in non-severe SARS-CoV-2 infection (dated by TCRdb to the early 2020s). As for the study more broadly: Bulk RNA from unsorted whole blood was used for TCR sequencing, so alpha and beta chains could not be paired.

A case-control design nested within a healthcare worker cohort in London, UK, was used, with weekly nasopharyngeal swab PCR tests and blood sampling performed. Between 23 and 31 March 2020, the week of the UK lockdown, healthcare workers were enrolled and then followed up weekly for as long as 16 weeks. The full study reports these points: VDJdb matching was skewed toward anti-spike CD8 responses and likely underestimated virus-specific expansions by missing private and CD4 specificities.

The protocol used for the library was 5' RACE. The sample was run on a NextSeq 500. Unique molecular identifiers were attached to individual cDNA molecules in the TCR library protocol so that sequencing error and PCR bias could be corrected. TCR alpha and beta chains were both sequenced, and the abundances of alpha and beta sequences in each sample were closely correlated with each other. The study's processing was this. Decombinator V4 was used to perform V gene, J gene and CDR3 annotation of TCR sequences. TCRs were defined as expanded if a significant change between any two time points was detected under a Poisson model with p below 0.0001. TCR abundances were normalised to the total number of TCRs sequenced per sample and were expressed as counts per million. A search of VDJdb, accessed on 1 November 2021, was run for TCRs annotated to CMV, EBV and SARS-CoV-2, with TCRs annotated for multiple antigens excluded. TCRdb ran its own pipeline on the public reads, namely fastp trimming at Q25 and MiXCR clone calling, and kept in-frame beta chains. Duplicate CDR3 protein sequences are folded into a single record with the most common DNA and genes. The authors' filters were not applied to this entry. For this sample there are about 62,000 distinct CDR3 sequences; roughly a tenth appear just once. Around 1.3% of the sample is taken by the ten largest.

The sample holds a few counts of this clonotype. Its binding antigen is unknown. Base-call qualities are not available, and no considerably larger clone is one nucleotide away. This receptor was obtained from an adult who was a healthcare worker with PCR-confirmed SARS-CoV-2 infection or an uninfected control (not recorded which). The sequenced sample consisted of whole blood.

The DNA is TGCAGCGTTGGGCGGAATGAGCAGTTCTTC. Its protein is CSVGRNEQFF. The rearrangement joined TRBV29-1 to TRBJ2-1, with the identity of the D gene unclear. CDR1 and CDR2, looked up from the germline V gene, are SQVTM and ANQGSEA. CDR3 length: 10 amino acids, cysteine to phenylalanine. Only the CDR3 region is kept as DNA, spanning 30 bases read in frame from base 1. The V end loses 4 bases and the J end loses 7 bases, and a stretch of 5 bases separates them.